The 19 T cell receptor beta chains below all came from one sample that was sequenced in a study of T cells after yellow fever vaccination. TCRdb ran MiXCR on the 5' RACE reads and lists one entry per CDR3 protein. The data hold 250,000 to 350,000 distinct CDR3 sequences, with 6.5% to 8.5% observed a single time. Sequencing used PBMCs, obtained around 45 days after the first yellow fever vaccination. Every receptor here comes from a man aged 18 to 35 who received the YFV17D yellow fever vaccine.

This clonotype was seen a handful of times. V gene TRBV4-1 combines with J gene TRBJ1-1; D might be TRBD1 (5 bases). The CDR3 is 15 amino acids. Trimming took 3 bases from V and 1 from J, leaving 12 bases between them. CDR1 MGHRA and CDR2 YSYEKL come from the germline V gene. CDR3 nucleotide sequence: TGCGCCAGCAGCCACCCTCTGGGGGGGAACACTGAAGCTTTCTTT. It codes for CASSHPLGGNTEAFF.

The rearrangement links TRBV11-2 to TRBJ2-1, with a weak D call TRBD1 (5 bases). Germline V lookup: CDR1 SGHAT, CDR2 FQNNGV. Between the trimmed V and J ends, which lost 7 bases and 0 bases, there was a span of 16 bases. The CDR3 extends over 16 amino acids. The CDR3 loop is CASKGPGQTSYNEQFF. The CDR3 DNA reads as TGTGCCAGCAAAGGTCCAGGACAAACCTCCTACAATGAGCAGTTCTTC.

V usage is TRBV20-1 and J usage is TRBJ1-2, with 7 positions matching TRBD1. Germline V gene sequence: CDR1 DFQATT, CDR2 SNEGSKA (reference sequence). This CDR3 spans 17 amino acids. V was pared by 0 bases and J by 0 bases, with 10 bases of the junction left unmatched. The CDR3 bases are TGCAGTGCTAGAGATGGGAGGGGGCGATCAACTAACTATGGCTACACCTTC. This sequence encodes CSARDGRGRSTNYGYTF.

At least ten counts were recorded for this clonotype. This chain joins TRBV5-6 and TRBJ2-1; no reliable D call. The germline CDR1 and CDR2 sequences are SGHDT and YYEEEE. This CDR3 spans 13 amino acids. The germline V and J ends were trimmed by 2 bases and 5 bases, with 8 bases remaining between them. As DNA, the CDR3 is TGTGCCAGCAGCTTAATACGCGACAATGAGCAGTTCTTC. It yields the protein CASSLIRDNEQFF.

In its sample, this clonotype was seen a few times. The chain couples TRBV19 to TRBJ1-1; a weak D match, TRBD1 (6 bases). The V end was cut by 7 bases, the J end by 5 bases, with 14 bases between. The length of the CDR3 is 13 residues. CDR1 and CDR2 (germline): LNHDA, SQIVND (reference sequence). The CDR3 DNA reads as TGTGCCAGTACTCCCCTAGGGGGGACTGAAGCTTTCTTT. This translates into CASTPLGGTEAFF.

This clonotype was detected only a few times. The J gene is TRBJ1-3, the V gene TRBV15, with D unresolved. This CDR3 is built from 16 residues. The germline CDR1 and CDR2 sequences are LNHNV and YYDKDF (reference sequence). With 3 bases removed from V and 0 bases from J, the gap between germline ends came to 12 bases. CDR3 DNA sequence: TGTGCCACCAGCAGTCCCGGACCGCGCTCTGGAAACACCATATATTTT. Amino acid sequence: CATSSPGPRSGNTIYF. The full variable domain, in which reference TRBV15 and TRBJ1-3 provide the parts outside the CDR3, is DAMVIQNPRYQVTQFGKPVTLSCSQTLNHNVMYWYQQKSSQAPKLLFHYYDKDFNNEADTPDNFQSRRPNTSFCFLDIRSPGLGDTAMYLCATSSPGPRSGNTIYFGEGSWLTVV.

CDR3 nucleotide sequence: TGCAGTGCTTCTAACAGGGCAGAAAATGAGCAGTTCTTC. Translation: CSASNRAENEQFF. This sequence joins TRBV20-1 and TRBJ2-1; TRBD1 is a possible D gene (6 bases). There are 13 residues in the CDR3. Germline CDR1 DFQATT, CDR2 SNEGSKA (reference sequence). V was cut by 5 bases and J by 7 bases, with 15 bases left in between.

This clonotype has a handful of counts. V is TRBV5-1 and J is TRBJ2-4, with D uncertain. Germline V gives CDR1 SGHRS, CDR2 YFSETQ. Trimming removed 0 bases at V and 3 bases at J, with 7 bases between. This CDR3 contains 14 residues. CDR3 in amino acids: CASSLAISKNIQYF. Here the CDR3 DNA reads TGCGCCAGCAGCTTGGCTATCAGCAAAAACATTCAGTACTTC.

The chain's CDR3 is CAIAGSNRGSSYEQYF. As DNA, the CDR3 is TGTGCCATCGCAGGATCCAACAGGGGAAGCTCCTACGAGCAGTACTTC. This chain uses TRBV10-3 with TRBJ2-7, with TRBD1 matching over 7 bases. Unmatched junction bases numbered 13, after V lost 8 bases and J lost 0 bases. The CDR3 sequence is 16 residues long. CDR1 is ENHRY, CDR2 SYGVKD, per germline.

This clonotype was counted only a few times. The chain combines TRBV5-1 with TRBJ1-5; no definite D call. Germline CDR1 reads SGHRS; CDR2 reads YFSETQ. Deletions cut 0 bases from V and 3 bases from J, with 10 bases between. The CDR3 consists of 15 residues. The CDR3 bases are TGCGCCAGCAGCTTGGTACCGTGGGACAATCAGCCCCAGCATTTT. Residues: CASSLVPWDNQPQHF.

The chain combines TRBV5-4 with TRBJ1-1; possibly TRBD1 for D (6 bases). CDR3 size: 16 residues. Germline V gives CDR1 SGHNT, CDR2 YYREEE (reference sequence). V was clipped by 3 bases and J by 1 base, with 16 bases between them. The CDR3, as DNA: TGTGCCAGCAGCTGGGGGGGGCGGGCGGCGAACACTGAAGCTTTCTTT. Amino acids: CASSWGGRAANTEAFF.

In DNA form, the CDR3 reads TGTGCCAGCAGTTTTCTCATGAACACTGAAGCTTTCTTT. This translates into CASSFLMNTEAFF. This rearrangement joins TRBV25-1 to TRBJ1-1, with no clear D. Germline lookup yields CDR1 MGHDK and CDR2 SYGVNS. The CDR3 spans 13 residues. V dropped 5 bases and J dropped 0 bases, with 7 bases sitting between them.

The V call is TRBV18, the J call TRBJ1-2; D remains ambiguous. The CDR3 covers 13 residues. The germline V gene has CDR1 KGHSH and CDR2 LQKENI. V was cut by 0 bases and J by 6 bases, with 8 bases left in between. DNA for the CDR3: TGTGCCAGCTCACCACCGCAGGTTAATGGCTACACCTTC. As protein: CASSPPQVNGYTF.

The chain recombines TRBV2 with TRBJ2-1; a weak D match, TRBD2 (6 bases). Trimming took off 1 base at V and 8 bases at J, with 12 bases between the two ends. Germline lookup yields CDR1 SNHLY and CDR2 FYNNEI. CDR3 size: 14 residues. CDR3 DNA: TGTGCCAGCAGTGAAGTGGAGGGTATTGATGAGCAGTTCTTC. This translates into CASSEVEGIDEQFF. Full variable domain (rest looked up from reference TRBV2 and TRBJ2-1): EPEVTQTPSHQVTQMGQEVILRCVPISNHLYFYWYRQILGQKVEFLVSFYNNEISEKSEIFDDQFSVERPDGSNFTLKIRSTKLEDSAMYFCASSEVEGIDEQFFGPGTRLTVL.

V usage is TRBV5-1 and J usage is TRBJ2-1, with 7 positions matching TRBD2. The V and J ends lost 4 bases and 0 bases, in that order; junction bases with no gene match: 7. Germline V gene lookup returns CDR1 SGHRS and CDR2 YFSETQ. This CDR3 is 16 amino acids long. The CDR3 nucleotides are TGCGCCAGCAGCCGGACTAGTGTGAGCTCCTACAATGAGCAGTTCTTC. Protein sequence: CASSRTSVSSYNEQFF.

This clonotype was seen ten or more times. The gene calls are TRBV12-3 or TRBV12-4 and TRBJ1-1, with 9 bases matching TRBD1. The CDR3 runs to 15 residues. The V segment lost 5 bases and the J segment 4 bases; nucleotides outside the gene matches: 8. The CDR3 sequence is CASSVGQGMSTEAFF. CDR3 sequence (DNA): TGTGCCAGCAGTGTCGGACAGGGGATGAGCACTGAAGCTTTCTTT.

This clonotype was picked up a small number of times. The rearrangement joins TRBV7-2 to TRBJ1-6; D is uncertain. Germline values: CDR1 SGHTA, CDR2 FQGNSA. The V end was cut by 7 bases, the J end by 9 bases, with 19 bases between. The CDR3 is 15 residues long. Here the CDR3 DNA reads TGTGCCAGCACCCCTTCCCTGCCGTCCGGTTCACCCCTCCACTTT. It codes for CASTPSLPSGSPLHF.

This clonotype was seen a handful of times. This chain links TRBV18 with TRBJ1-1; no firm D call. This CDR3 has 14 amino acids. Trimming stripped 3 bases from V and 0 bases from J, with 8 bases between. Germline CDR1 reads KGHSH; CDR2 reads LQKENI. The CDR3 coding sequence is TGTGCCAGCTCACCGGTGGACTTGAACACTGAAGCTTTCTTT. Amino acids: CASSPVDLNTEAFF.

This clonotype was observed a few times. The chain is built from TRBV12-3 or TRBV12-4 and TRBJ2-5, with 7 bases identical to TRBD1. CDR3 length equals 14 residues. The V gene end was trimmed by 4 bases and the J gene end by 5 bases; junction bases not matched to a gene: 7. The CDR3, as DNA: TGTGCCAGCAGTTCAACAGGGGCAGGGGAGACCCAGTACTTC. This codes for CASSSTGAGETQYF.